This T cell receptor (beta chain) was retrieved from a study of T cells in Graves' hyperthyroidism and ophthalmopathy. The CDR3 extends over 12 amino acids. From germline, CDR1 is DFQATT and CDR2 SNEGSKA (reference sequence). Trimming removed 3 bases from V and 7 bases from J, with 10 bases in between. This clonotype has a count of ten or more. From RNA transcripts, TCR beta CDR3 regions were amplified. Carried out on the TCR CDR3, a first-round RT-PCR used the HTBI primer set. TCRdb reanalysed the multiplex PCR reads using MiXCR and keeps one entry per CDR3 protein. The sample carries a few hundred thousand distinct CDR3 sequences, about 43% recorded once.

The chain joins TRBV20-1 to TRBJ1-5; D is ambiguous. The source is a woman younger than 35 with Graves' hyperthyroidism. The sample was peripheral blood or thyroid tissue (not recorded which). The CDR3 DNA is TGCAGTGCTAGTCGGGCAGACCAGCCCCAGCATTTT. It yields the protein CSASRADQPQHF.